Listed below are T cell receptor beta chains from one sample, sequenced in a study of CD8+ T cells in alopecia areata. Method: immunoSEQ multiplex PCR; TCRdb's copy keeps in-frame clones and lacks some. Here the sample spans 150,000 or so clones, about 59% being singletons. Sequenced material: CD8+ T cells sorted from blood, taken at week 4, from a patient treated with tofacitinib. The source is a human donor with alopecia areata. The conserved cysteine and the conserved F or W are not part of the CDR3 here. A D gene is named only where the DNA matches it firmly.

CDR3aa: ATSEPSTDTQY
d_gene: NA
v_gene: TRBV15

CDR3aa: ASSHVTDTQY
d_gene: NA
v_gene: TRBV27

CDR3aa: ASSYGSPLH
d_gene: NA
v_gene: TRBV6-6

CDR3aa: ASSLRGAGNNEQF
d_gene: NA
v_gene: TRBV11-2

CDR3aa: ASSARDRDPNEQF
d_gene: TRBD1
v_gene: TRBV6-6

CDR3aa: ASSYSPGEQY
d_gene: NA
v_gene: TRBV6-5

CDR3aa: ASSLGGGNEQY
d_gene: NA
v_gene: TRBV5-6

CDR3aa: ASSDRDGYNEQF
d_gene: TRBD1
v_gene: TRBV27

CDR3aa: ASSILGQAGELF
d_gene: TRBD1
v_gene: TRBV7-3

CDR3aa: SVEGPASGGAETQY
d_gene: TRBD2
v_gene: TRBV29-1

CDR3aa: ASSVDDSQETQY
d_gene: NA
v_gene: TRBV9

CDR3aa: ASSGLAGDQETQY
d_gene: TRBD2
v_gene: TRBV5-4

CDR3aa: ASSYSPDRGTYEQY
d_gene: NA
v_gene: TRBV6-5

CDR3aa: ASSFKAGSSYEQY
d_gene: TRBD2
v_gene: TRBV7-8

CDR3aa: ASSVGQGASYEQY
d_gene: TRBD1
v_gene: TRBV9

CDR3aa: ASSSRAAGSRSSYNEQF
d_gene: NA
v_gene: TRBV5-6

CDR3aa: ASSYNGAGNYGYT
d_gene: NA
v_gene: TRBV6-5

CDR3aa: ASSLAWGTRGTEAF
d_gene: NA
v_gene: TRBV7-8

CDR3aa: SVEDPEEGGETQY
d_gene: NA
v_gene: TRBV29-1

CDR3aa: ASSLGGPGGNEQY
d_gene: NA
v_gene: TRBV13

CDR3aa: ASSNGGSYEGEAF
d_gene: NA
v_gene: TRBV9

CDR3aa: ASSLGGIGGVHEQY
d_gene: NA
v_gene: TRBV13

CDR3aa: ASSEYRGYSPLH
d_gene: TRBD1
v_gene: TRBV10-2

CDR3aa: ASSLMAGELF
d_gene: NA
v_gene: TRBV27

CDR3aa: ASSYSIDMTQETQY
d_gene: NA
v_gene: TRBV6-6

CDR3aa: ASSYSVSQDTQY
d_gene: NA
v_gene: TRBV6-5

CDR3aa: AISEERGGSDTQY
d_gene: TRBD2
v_gene: TRBV10-3

CDR3aa: ASSYSGGATGELF
d_gene: TRBD2
v_gene: TRBV6-5